The next 10 T cell receptor beta chains were all read from a single sample in a study of PD-1 blockade in mismatch repair-deficient tumors. Assay: immunoSEQ multiplex PCR; the TCRdb copy retains only in-frame clones and omits some. The data contain some 110,000 clones, about 74% of them singletons. This material consisted of peripheral blood, taken approximately 14 months after starting pembrolizumab. The receptors were sampled from an adult with mismatch repair-deficient cancer.

The CDR3 here is CASSLDGGYEQYF. The DNA for the CDR3 is TGTGCCAGCAGCTTAGATGGGGGCTACGAGCAGTACTTC. The genes are TRBV7-2 and TRBJ2-7; tentatively, D is TRBD1 or TRBD2 (5 bases each). The CDR3 loop spans 13 amino acids. CDR1 is SGHTA and CDR2 is FQGNSA in the germline V gene. Trimming pared 1 base from V and 3 bases from J, leaving 7 bases between.

The chain joins TRBV27 to TRBJ1-1; D is unclear. In germline, CDR1 is MNHEY, CDR2 SMNVEV (reference sequence). CDR3 length: 13 residues. V lost 3 bases and J lost 1, with 6 bases in between. The CDR3 nucleotides are TGTGCCAGCAGTTTGCGGGGGAACACTGAAGCTTTCTTT. Protein product: CASSLRGNTEAFF.

The chain links TRBV27 to TRBJ2-7, with 9 bases fitting TRBD1. Looked up from germline, CDR1 is MNHEY and CDR2 is SMNVEV (reference sequence). The CDR3 contains 16 residues. With 2 bases clipped from V and 0 bases from J, the junction kept 5 bases outside the gene matches. This CDR3 is CASSLRGQGSSYEQYF. The CDR3 region has the DNA TGTGCCAGCAGTTTACGAGGACAGGGGAGCTCCTACGAGCAGTACTTC.

The rearrangement joins TRBV19 to TRBJ1-4; 7 bases match TRBD1. J gave up 5 bases and V 6 bases, and 6 bases lay outside the gene matches. Per germline, CDR1 LNHDA and CDR2 SQIVND (reference sequence). CDR3 length equals 14 residues. CDR3 amino acids: CASRPGQRNEKLFF. The CDR3 DNA reads TGTGCCAGTAGGCCGGGACAGAGAAATGAAAAACTGTTTTTT.

The chain uses TRBV14 and TRBJ2-1, with a possible D match to TRBD2 (5 bases). Per the germline V gene, CDR1 is SGHDN and CDR2 is FVKESK. Trimming stripped 2 bases from V and 7 bases from J, with 12 bases between. CDR3 length equals 14 residues. The CDR3 is CASSQSRTGNEQFF. The DNA for the CDR3 is TGTGCCAGCAGCCAATCAAGGACGGGGAATGAGCAGTTCTTC.

The gene calls are TRBV7-8 and TRBJ2-7, with TRBD1 as a possible D gene (6 bases). The length of the CDR3 is 16 residues. Germline CDR1 and CDR2: SGHVS and FQNEAQ. Trimming removed 2 bases at V and 9 bases at J, with 23 bases between. The CDR3 region has the DNA TGTGCCAGCAGCTTAAGTGTGGGGGCGATCGGCCGTGGGCAGTACTTC. It yields the protein CASSLSVGAIGRGQYF.

V usage is TRBV18 and J usage is TRBJ2-5; 13 positions agree with TRBD2. The trim removed 4 bases at V and 2 bases at J, leaving 7 bases unmatched. CDR1 is KGHSH and CDR2 is LQKENI in the germline V gene. CDR3 length: 17 amino acids. CDR3 sequence reads: CASSRTSGRAGQETQYF. CDR3 DNA: TGTGCCAGCTCACGAACTAGCGGGAGGGCTGGGCAAGAGACCCAGTACTTC.

This clone has more than one count but fewer than ten. This chain connects TRBV29-1 to TRBJ1-2; D gene ambiguous. CDR3 size: 10 residues. V dropped 3 bases and J dropped 8 bases, with 7 bases sitting between them. Germline V gene sequence: CDR1 SQVTM, CDR2 ANQGSEA. This CDR3 is CSVDGVGYTF. The CDR3 DNA follows: TGCAGCGTTGATGGGGTGGGCTACACCTTC.

The chain has TRBV6-6 and TRBJ2-3; D possibly corresponds to TRBD2 (6 bases). V was pared by 8 bases and J by 8 bases, with 11 bases between. The CDR3 spans 11 residues. From germline, CDR1 is MNHNY and CDR2 SVGAGI (reference sequence). DNA of the CDR3: TGTGCCAGCTTAGGTAGCGGTACGCAGTATTTT. Translation: CASLGSGTQYF.

The chain links TRBV7-8 to TRBJ2-7; 7 nucleotides align to TRBD1. With 5 bases clipped from V and 6 bases from J, the junction kept 7 bases outside the gene matches. CDR3 size: 13 residues. CDR1 and CDR2 from the germline V gene are SGHVS and FQNEAQ. CDR3 nucleotides: TGTGCCAGCAGCCTTGGACAGGTCGCCGAGCAGTACTTC. This gives the protein CASSLGQVAEQYF.